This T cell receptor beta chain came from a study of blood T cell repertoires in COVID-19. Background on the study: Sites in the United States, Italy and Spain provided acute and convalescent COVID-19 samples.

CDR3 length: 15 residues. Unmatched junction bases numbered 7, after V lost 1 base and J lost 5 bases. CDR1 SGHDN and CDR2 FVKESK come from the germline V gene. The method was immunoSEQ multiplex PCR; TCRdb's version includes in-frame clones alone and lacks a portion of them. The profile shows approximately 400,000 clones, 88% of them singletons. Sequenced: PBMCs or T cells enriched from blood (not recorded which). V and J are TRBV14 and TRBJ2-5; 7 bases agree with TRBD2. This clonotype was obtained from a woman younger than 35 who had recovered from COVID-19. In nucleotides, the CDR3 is TGTGCCAGCAGCCAAGGCCTTACTAGCGACGAGACCCAGTACTTC. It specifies CASSQGLTSDETQYF.